The following is a TCR beta chain sequence with its context. Its cognate antigen is unknown. This sample is part of a study of T cell responses to AZD1222 COVID-19 vaccine. Study-level findings and limits: Vaccination with two AZD1222 doses was followed by a rise in Spike-specific TCR breadth and depth.

CDR3 size: 15 residues. V was shortened by 0 bases and J by 2 bases, with 11 bases between the two germline ends. Germline CDR1 LNHNV, CDR2 YYDKDF (reference sequence). Profiling relied on immunoSEQ multiplex PCR, and the TCRdb table lists in-frame clones only, not all of them. The table has over 100,000 clones, about 90% seen once. The material was peripheral blood, obtained on day 0 of AZD1222 vaccination. This chain joins TRBV15 and TRBJ2-7; unclear D gene. This receptor was taken from an adult in good health. The CDR3 spells CATSRDLGSAYEQYF. CDR3 DNA sequence: TGTGCCACCAGCAGAGATCTAGGTTCTGCCTACGAGCAGTACTTC.